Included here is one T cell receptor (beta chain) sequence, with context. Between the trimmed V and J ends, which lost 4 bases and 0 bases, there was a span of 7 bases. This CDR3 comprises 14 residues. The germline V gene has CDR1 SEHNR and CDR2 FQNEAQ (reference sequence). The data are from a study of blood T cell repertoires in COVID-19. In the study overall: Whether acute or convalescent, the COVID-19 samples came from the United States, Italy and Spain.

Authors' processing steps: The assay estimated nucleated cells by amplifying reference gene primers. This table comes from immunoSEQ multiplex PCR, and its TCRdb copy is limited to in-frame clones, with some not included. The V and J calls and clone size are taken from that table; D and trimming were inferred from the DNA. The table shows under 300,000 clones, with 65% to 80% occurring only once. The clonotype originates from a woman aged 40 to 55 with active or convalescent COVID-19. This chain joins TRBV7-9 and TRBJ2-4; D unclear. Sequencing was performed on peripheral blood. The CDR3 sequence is CASSSRSAKNIQYF. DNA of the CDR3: TGTGCCAGCAGCTCCCGTTCAGCCAAAAACATTCAGTACTTC.